Below, one TCR beta chain is given with its context. What it recognizes is unknown. Using immunoSEQ multiplex PCR, the repertoire was profiled, and TCRdb retains in-frame clones only, with some absent. The data contain tens of thousands of clones, roughly 90% of them seen just once; the ten biggest clones take up around 0.68%. This entry comes from a study of OX40 agonist ivuxolimab in advanced cancers. The overall study: Patients were treated with intravenous ivuxolimab, dosed at 0.01 to 10 mg/kg and infused every 2 weeks. Hepatocellular carcinoma, melanoma, renal cell or head and neck cancer occurred in dose-escalation patients.

General observations from the study: On average, CD8+ T cells showed a greater number of expanded clones than CD4+.

This sample comprised CD4+ or CD8+ T cells sorted from blood, obtained in a trial of the OX40 agonist ivuxolimab. This clonotype was obtained from an adult with an advanced solid tumor such as melanoma, head and neck, liver or kidney cancer.

The CDR3 loop reads CASSPGTGTYEQYF. The CDR3 DNA reads as TGCGCCAGCAGCCCGGGGACAGGTACCTACGAGCAGTACTTC. V gene TRBV5-1 combines with J gene TRBJ2-7; 8 bases match TRBD1. Losses at the gene ends were 4 bases for V and 2 bases for J; bases not matched to a gene: 5. Germline V gives CDR1 SGHRS, CDR2 YFSETQ. This CDR3 contains 14 residues.